The next 24 T cell receptor beta chains were all read from a single sample in a study of cytomegalovirus exposure and HLA in healthy donors. This PCR relied on a set of 60 Vbeta primers and 13 Jbeta primers. Generated by immunoSEQ multiplex PCR, the TCRdb table keeps only in-frame clones and is missing some. Of 200,000 to 250,000 clones detected, 65% to 85% appear once; the ten largest clones hold roughly 0.66%. The sequencing sample was made of PBMCs. The receptors were sampled from a boy aged 2-15 years in good health and CMV-seronegative.

The J gene is TRBJ2-1, the V gene TRBV11-3; D uncertain. V gave up 5 bases and J gave up 2 bases, with 7 bases separating them. CDR3 length: 13 residues. Germline CDR1 SGHNT, CDR2 YENEEA. The CDR3 loop reads CASSPDTYNEQFF. The CDR3 DNA reads as TGTGCCAGCAGCCCTGACACCTACAATGAGCAGTTCTTC.

This chain's CDR3 is CASSFRHINSYEQYF. The CDR3 bases are TGTGCCAGCAGCTTCAGACACATAAACTCCTACGAGCAGTACTTC. The chain is built from TRBV11-2 and TRBJ2-7; D call uncertain. The germline CDR1 and CDR2 sequences are SGHAT and FQNNGV. Deletions cut 3 bases from V and 0 bases from J, with 12 bases between. The CDR3 has 15 residues.

This chain uses TRBV7-9 with TRBJ2-3; 10 bases match TRBD2. The V segment lost 5 bases and the J segment 3 bases; nucleotides outside the gene matches: 8. In germline, CDR1 is SEHNR, CDR2 FQNEAQ (reference sequence). The CDR3 contains 16 residues. The CDR3 nucleotides are TGTGCCAGCAGCGCCCCAGCGGGGGGGGTGACAGATACGCAGTATTTT. Translating gives CASSAPAGGVTDTQYF.

This clone was observed once. The chain couples TRBV28 to TRBJ1-3; tentatively, D is TRBD1 (6 bases). This CDR3 is 17 amino acids long. The germline CDR1 and CDR2 sequences are MDHEN and SYDVKM. V lost 8 bases and J lost 1, with 21 bases in between. CDR3 loop: CASQRGNGPRSGNTIYF. In DNA, the CDR3 is TGTGCCAGCCAAAGGGGGAATGGCCCTAGGTCTGGAAACACCATATATTTT.

V usage is TRBV27 and J usage is TRBJ2-7, with 10 bases matching TRBD2. The CDR3 is made up of 16 amino acids. CDR1 is MNHEY and CDR2 is SMNVEV in the germline V gene (reference sequence). Trimming at V came to 6 bases and at J to 0 bases, leaving 8 bases not matched to a gene. CDR3 in DNA: TGTGCCAGCAGGGACCGCGGACTAGCGGACTCCTACGAGCAGTACTTC. Its translation is CASRDRGLADSYEQYF.

The genes are TRBV6-1 and TRBJ2-1; D is possibly TRBD2 (6 bases). V was clipped by 6 bases and J by 6 bases, with 15 bases between them. This CDR3 has 14 amino acids. Germline values: CDR1 MNHNS, CDR2 SASEGT. The CDR3 region has the DNA TGTGCCAGCAGGAGTAGCGGTAACTTCAATGAGCAGTTCTTC. This codes for CASRSSGNFNEQFF.

The chain is built from TRBV19 and TRBJ2-2; 7 bases match TRBD1. Looked up from germline, CDR1 is LNHDA and CDR2 is SQIVND (reference sequence). The junction had 8 bases not matched to a gene; V was cut back by 3 bases and J by 7 bases. CDR3 length: 15 amino acids. The CDR3 reads CASSIVGGSIGELFF. CDR3 coding DNA: TGTGCCAGTAGTATCGTAGGGGGCAGTATCGGGGAGCTGTTTTTT.

A note on this clone: The missing conserved phenylalanine or tryptophan at the end of this CDR3 makes a read error likely. This chain's CDR3 is CASSSGTASWSGYTV. CDR3 bases: TGTGCCAGCAGCTCGGGGACAGCCTCCTGGAGTGGCTACACCGTC. This chain joins TRBV7-6 and TRBJ1-2, with 7 bases fitting TRBD1. Trimming at V came to 4 bases and at J to 7 bases, leaving 12 bases not matched to a gene. The length of the CDR3 is 15 residues. The germline gives CDR1 SGHVS, CDR2 FNYEAQ.

Remarks on this clone: The junction does not match germline at one end; this may be a read error. V gene TRBV30 combines with J gene TRBJ1-1, with 11 nucleotides matching TRBD1. Germline loops: CDR1 GTSNPN, CDR2 SVGIG (reference sequence). The CDR3 consists of 15 residues. This CDR3 reads CAWSVRDRGSTEAFF. CDR3 sequence (DNA): TGCGCCTGGAGTGTACGGGACAGGGGGAGCACTGAAGCTTTCTTT.

This clone was recorded once. This rearrangement joins TRBV14 to TRBJ2-3, with unresolved D. This CDR3 spans 12 amino acids. Trimming left V 0 bases short and J 6 bases short, with 4 bases between. Germline V lookup: CDR1 SGHDN, CDR2 FVKESK. The CDR3 protein is CASSQDTDTQYF. Here the CDR3 DNA reads TGTGCCAGCAGCCAAGATACTGATACGCAGTATTTT.

The chain has TRBV6-6 and TRBJ1-1; D ambiguous. V was cut by 2 bases and J by 0 bases, with 10 bases left in between. The CDR3 is 15 amino acids. In germline, CDR1 is MNHNY, CDR2 SVGAGI (reference sequence). This CDR3 is CASSYDDIMNTEAFF. CDR3 coding DNA: TGTGCCAGCAGTTACGACGACATTATGAACACTGAAGCTTTCTTT.

The CDR3 reads CASTPTGLNTEAFF. CDR3 DNA sequence: TGTGCCAGCACCCCGACAGGACTGAACACTGAAGCTTTCTTT. The chain carries TRBV27 and TRBJ1-1, with a tentative D call TRBD1 (6 bases). Germline CDR1 is MNHEY and CDR2 is SMNVEV (reference sequence). Between the trimmed V and J ends, which lost 7 bases and 0 bases, there was a span of 12 bases. CDR3 size: 14 residues.

The chain joins TRBV10-3 to TRBJ1-4, with D hard to call. The CDR3 is 12 residues long. In germline, CDR1 is ENHRY, CDR2 SYGVKD. V was clipped by 2 bases and J by 8 bases, with 6 bases between them. Here the CDR3 reads CAISEAGEKLFF. CDR3 nucleotide sequence: TGTGCCATCAGTGAGGCGGGGGAAAAACTGTTTTTT.

The CDR3 here is CASSLDRLRGAGGYTF. The CDR3 nucleotides read TGTGCCAGCAGCTTAGATCGGCTTCGGGGGGCCGGCGGCTACACCTTC. The chain uses TRBV7-2 and TRBJ1-2; possible D gene TRBD1, 6 bases. Trimming removed 1 base at V and 8 bases at J, with 20 bases between. The CDR3 has 16 amino acids. CDR1 SGHTA and CDR2 FQGNSA come from the germline V gene.

This chain links TRBV18 with TRBJ1-2; possible D gene TRBD1, 5 bases. Trimming shortened V by 6 bases and J by 2 bases, and 16 bases separated the two germline ends. Germline CDR1 and CDR2: KGHSH and LQKENI. The CDR3 sequence is 15 residues long. CDR3: CASSPSRGLNYGYTF. The CDR3 coding sequence is TGTGCCAGCTCCCCGAGCCGGGGGTTGAACTATGGCTACACCTTC.

V is TRBV29-1 and J is TRBJ2-5, with a tentative D call TRBD1 (6 bases). V was shortened by 6 bases and J by 0 bases, with 11 bases between the two germline ends. The CDR3 has 13 residues. Germline V gives CDR1 SQVTM, CDR2 ANQGSEA. CDR3 in DNA: TGCAGCGTCGCCGGGACAAACCAAGAGACCCAGTACTTC. Translated: CSVAGTNQETQYF. Using reference TRBV29-1 and TRBJ2-5 for the parts outside the CDR3, the full variable domain is SAVISQKPSRDICQRGTSLTIQCQVDSQVTMMFWYRQQPGQSLTLIATANQGSEATYESGFVIDKFPISRPNLTFSTLTVSNMSPEDSSIYLCSVAGTNQETQYFGPGTRLLVL.

The gene calls are TRBV5-1 and TRBJ1-3; D remains ambiguous. V lost 0 bases to trimming and J lost 0 bases, with 7 bases between them. This CDR3 is 15 amino acids long. From germline, CDR1 is SGHRS and CDR2 YFSETQ. In DNA, the CDR3 is TGCGCCAGCAGCTTGGAACAGTTCTCTGGAAACACCATATATTTT. It encodes CASSLEQFSGNTIYF. The variable domain in full, with the rest retrieved from reference TRBV5-1 and TRBJ1-3, is KAGVTQTPRYLIKTRGQQVTLSCSPISGHRSVSWYQQTPGQGLQFLFEYFSETQRNKGNFPGRFSGRQFSNSRSEMNVSTLELGDSALYLCASSLEQFSGNTIYFGEGSWLTVV.

The rearrangement uses TRBV7-6 and TRBJ1-3; weak D call: TRBD1 (6 bases). This CDR3 is 15 amino acids long. CDR1 and CDR2 (germline): SGHVS, FNYEAQ. The germline V and J ends were trimmed by 6 bases and 3 bases, with 15 bases remaining between them. The CDR3 DNA is TGTGCCAGCAGTAGAACAACAGGGAGTGGAAACACCATATATTTT. Its translation: CASSRTTGSGNTIYF.

This clone was recorded only once. The genes are TRBV18 and TRBJ1-1; D may be TRBD1 (6 bases). The CDR3 contains 12 residues. In germline, CDR1 is KGHSH, CDR2 LQKENI. Trimming removed 3 bases at V and 7 bases at J, with 9 bases between. The CDR3 is CASSPGTFEAFF. As DNA, the CDR3 is TGTGCCAGCTCACCCGGGACATTTGAAGCTTTCTTT.

J is TRBJ2-2 and V is TRBV9; 7 nucleotides match TRBD1. Germline assignment: CDR1 SGDLS and CDR2 YYNGEE. V was pared by 0 bases and J by 7 bases, with 6 bases of the junction left unmatched. This CDR3 has 15 residues. CDR3 nucleotide sequence: TGTGCCAGCAGCGTAGTGGGGGACAGAGGCGGGGAGCTGTTTTTT. Amino acids: CASSVVGDRGGELFF.

The genes are TRBV11-1 and TRBJ1-1, with 7 bases fitting TRBD1. The trim removed 5 bases at V and 6 bases at J, leaving 3 bases unmatched. The CDR3 spans 12 residues. CDR1 and CDR2 from the germline V gene are SGHAT and FQDESV (reference sequence). The CDR3 nucleotides read TGTGCCAGCAGCGTCAGGGGGTCTGAAGCTTTCTTT. This encodes CASSVRGSEAFF.

This chain joins TRBV25-1 and TRBJ2-5; 7 bases align to TRBD1. The germline V gene has CDR1 MGHDK and CDR2 SYGVNS. This CDR3 has 15 residues. After removal of 2 bases from V and 0 bases from J, the junction contained 3 bases not matched to a gene. The CDR3 sequence: CASSERQGYQETQYF. The CDR3 region has the DNA TGTGCCAGCAGTGAACGACAGGGCTACCAAGAGACCCAGTACTTC.

This clone has a single count. This rearrangement joins TRBV4-1 to TRBJ2-2, with 8 bases fitting TRBD2. CDR1 MGHRA and CDR2 YSYEKL come from the germline V gene. The V and J ends lost 5 bases and 7 bases, in that order; junction bases with no gene match: 6. This CDR3 spans 14 amino acids. The CDR3 DNA reads TGCGCCAGCAGCAACGGGGGGGCCGGCGGGGAGCTGTTTTTT. It specifies CASSNGGAGGELFF.

This rearrangement joins TRBV5-1 to TRBJ2-7; 10 bases line up with TRBD1. The CDR3 extends over 15 amino acids. V lost 1 base, J lost 3 bases, and 4 bases stayed unmatched. Germline CDR1 SGHRS, CDR2 YFSETQ. The CDR3 DNA reads as TGCGCCAGCAGCTTGTTCGGACAGGGGGGCTACGAGCAGTACTTC. Residues: CASSLFGQGGYEQYF.